The 28 T cell receptor beta chains below come from one sample, sequenced in a study of T-cell reconstitution after alpha-beta-depleted transplantation in children. The TCRbeta library incorporated unique molecular identifiers. TCRdb processed the PCR reads anew with MiXCR; each CDR3 protein has one entry. The table has 500,000 to 600,000 distinct CDR3 sequences, approximately 32% seen once. The source material was PBMCs from the stem cell graft donor, sampled from the stem cell graft. The origin of the receptors is a human donor who donated a stem cell graft to a child with aplastic anemia.

In this sample, this clonotype turned up many times. The germline gene is not matched at one end of the junction; a read error may be the cause. This rearrangement joins TRBV12-3 or TRBV12-4 to TRBJ2-7; D is possibly TRBD2 (6 bases). The CDR3 spans 15 residues. The CDR3 nucleotides are TGTGCCAGCAGTATAGCCCTCGGGGCGGGGAGCCAGCAGTACTTC. It yields the protein CASSIALGAGSQQYF.

This clonotype occurred once. V and J are TRBV28 and TRBJ1-1; D might be TRBD1 (6 bases). The CDR3 is 16 residues long. The V gene's germline CDR1 is MDHEN and CDR2 SYDVKM. The V and J ends lost 5 bases and 5 bases respectively, with 21 bases between them. The CDR3 DNA is TGTGCCAGCAGTCCTGCGACCGGGACATCGAGAACTGAAGCTTTCTTT. As protein: CASSPATGTSRTEAFF.

The V call is TRBV7-9, the J call TRBJ2-1; a weak D match, TRBD2 (6 bases). The CDR3 is made up of 16 amino acids. The ends were cut back, 5 bases at V and 0 bases at J, with 14 bases in the middle. Germline V CDR1 and CDR2: SEHNR, FQNEAQ (reference sequence). CDR3 in amino acids: CASSPGTLSSYNEQFF. CDR3 nucleotides: TGTGCCAGCAGCCCCGGGACTCTCAGCTCCTACAATGAGCAGTTCTTC.

This clonotype was detected a few times. In nucleotides, the CDR3 is TGCGCCAGCAGCCAAGCGGGGGGGCAGGACACTGAAGCTTTCTTT. Residues: CASSQAGGQDTEAFF. V and J are TRBV4-3 and TRBJ1-1, with a weak D call TRBD1 (6 bases). This CDR3 is built from 15 residues. Trimming shortened V by 1 base and J by 3 bases, and 12 bases separated the two germline ends. The germline V gene has CDR1 LGHNA and CDR2 YSLEER.

This clonotype was detected only once. At one end the junction does not follow the germline gene, possibly because of a read error. The chain couples TRBV12-3 or TRBV12-4 to TRBJ1-1, with TRBD1 matching over 7 bases. The CDR3 loop spans 14 amino acids. Here the CDR3 DNA reads TGTGCCAGCAGCGGACAGGCGTTAAGGACTGAACCTTTCTTT. Translation: CASSGQALRTEPFF.

Points on this clonotype: At one of its ends the junction is not consistent with the germline gene, which may arise from a read error. The V gene is TRBV4-1, the J gene TRBJ1-1; D is undetermined. This CDR3 contains 14 residues. Germline-derived CDR1 and CDR2 are MGHRA and YSYEKL. DNA of the CDR3: TGCACCAGCAGCCAAGTAGGGTTGAACACTGAAGCTTTCTTT. Translating it yields CTSSQVGLNTEAFF.

The rearrangement uses TRBV9 and TRBJ2-7, with TRBD1 matching 8 bases. The CDR3 runs to 13 residues. The V and J ends lost 6 bases and 5 bases, in that order; junction bases with no gene match: 7. From germline, CDR1 is SGDLS and CDR2 YYNGEE. For the CDR3, the DNA is TGTGCCAGCACGGGGCCAGGGGGCCACGAGCAGTACTTC. Protein: CASTGPGGHEQYF. Variable domain in full (rest from reference TRBV9 and TRBJ2-7): DSGVTQTPKHLITATGQRVTLRCSPRSGDLSVYWYQQSLDQGLQFLIQYYNGEERAKGNILERFSAQQFPDLHSELNLSSLELGDSALYFCASTGPGGHEQYFGPGTRLTVT.

This clonotype has only a few counts. The chain couples TRBV30 to TRBJ2-1, with 8 bases matching TRBD2. The CDR3 runs to 14 residues. With V trimmed by 3 bases and J by 9 bases, 10 bases remained unmatched. The germline gives CDR1 GTSNPN, CDR2 SVGIG (reference sequence). CDR3 amino acids: CAWRVSGSISEQFF. The CDR3 region has the DNA TGTGCCTGGAGGGTAAGCGGGAGTATTAGTGAGCAGTTCTTC.

The chain is built from TRBV11-2 and TRBJ2-1; TRBD2 aligns across 14 bases. Germline V gene data show CDR1 as SGHAT and CDR2 as FQNNGV. Trimming removed 4 bases from V and 4 bases from J; junction bases left unmatched: 9. This CDR3 has 18 amino acids. The CDR3 here is CASSSETSGRALYNEQFF. CDR3 nucleotides: TGTGCCAGCAGCTCCGAGACTAGCGGGAGGGCGCTTTACAATGAGCAGTTCTTC.

V usage is TRBV18 and J usage is TRBJ1-6, with D possibly TRBD1 on 6 matching bases. V lost 3 bases and J 6 bases, leaving 15 bases between the germline ends. The CDR3 has 16 residues. Germline CDR1 is KGHSH and CDR2 is LQKENI. CDR3 in amino acids: CASSPRYREFNSPLHF. In DNA form, the CDR3 reads TGTGCCAGCTCACCGCGATACAGGGAGTTTAATTCACCCCTCCACTTT.

In this sample, this clonotype turned up a few times. The chain uses TRBV27 and TRBJ2-5, with 7 bases lining up with TRBD1. CDR3 length: 14 amino acids. After removal of 5 bases from V and 2 bases from J, the junction contained 5 bases not matched to a gene. Germline V gene lookup returns CDR1 MNHEY and CDR2 SMNVEV (reference sequence). For the CDR3, the DNA is TGTGCCAGCAGTGGGGGACAGAGGCAAGAGACCCAGTACTTC. Translated, it gives CASSGGQRQETQYF.

The rearrangement joins TRBV25-1 to TRBJ2-1; 12 nucleotides line up with TRBD2. The CDR3 spans 17 residues. V was pared by 7 bases and J by 1 base, with 8 bases of the junction left unmatched. In germline, CDR1 is MGHDK, CDR2 SYGVNS. The CDR3 DNA reads as TGTGCCAGCAAGACTAGCGGGAGCTATGATTCCTACAATGAGCAGTTCTTC. Residues: CASKTSGSYDSYNEQFF.

This sequence joins TRBV18 and TRBJ2-5; D not certain. This CDR3 has 17 residues. Germline assignment: CDR1 KGHSH and CDR2 LQKENI. V lost 2 bases and J 4 bases, leaving 20 bases between the germline ends. CDR3 nucleotide sequence: TGTGCCAGCTCACCAAGTGGAGTCCTGGGGAATGGAGAGACCCAGTACTTC. Translating it yields CASSPSGVLGNGETQYF.

This clonotype was counted between two and nine times. The CDR3 DNA sequence: TGTGCCACCAGCACGATCAGGTCTGCTGAAGCTTTCTTT. Translation: CATSTIRSAEAFF. This chain links TRBV15 with TRBJ1-1, with D unclear. CDR1 and CDR2 (germline): LNHNV, YYDKDF (reference sequence). This CDR3 comprises 13 residues. The germline V and J ends were trimmed by 4 bases and 6 bases, with 12 bases remaining between them.

This chain joins TRBV19 and TRBJ1-1, with 7 bases matching TRBD1. J lost 0 bases, V lost 5 bases, and 9 bases had no gene match. The CDR3 contains 16 residues. Germline V gene sequence: CDR1 LNHDA, CDR2 SQIVND (reference sequence). The CDR3 spells CASSGAPRGVNTEAFF. As DNA, the CDR3 is TGTGCCAGTAGTGGGGCCCCCAGGGGGGTGAACACTGAAGCTTTCTTT.

V and J are TRBV18 and TRBJ2-4, with 10 bases identical to TRBD2. Per germline, CDR1 KGHSH and CDR2 LQKENI. This CDR3 comprises 17 residues. Trimming removed 4 bases from V and 7 bases from J; junction bases left unmatched: 13. The CDR3 region has the DNA TGTGCCAGCTCACTTCAGACTAGCGGGTCGATTTCGAACATTCAGTACTTC. Translation: CASSLQTSGSISNIQYF.

The sample holds a few counts of this clonotype. The chain combines TRBV7-2 with TRBJ1-2, with 9 bases identical to TRBD1. CDR1 and CDR2 from the germline V gene are SGHTA and FQGNSA. The CDR3 is made up of 16 amino acids. J was trimmed by 8 bases and V by 3 bases; bases with no gene match: 13. The CDR3 nucleotides read TGTGCCAGCAGCTTTTCCTGGACAGGGGAGGTTCGCGGCTACACCTTC. It encodes CASSFSWTGEVRGYTF.

This clonotype was detected a few times. The chain uses TRBV4-2 and TRBJ1-3, with a weak D call TRBD1 (5 bases). V lost 4 bases, J lost 0 bases, and 19 bases lay in between. The germline V gene encodes CDR1 LGHNA and CDR2 YNFKEQ. The CDR3 loop spans 18 amino acids. This chain's CDR3 is CASSPLGQSSPSGNTIYF. The CDR3 nucleotides read TGTGCCAGCAGCCCCTTGGGGCAGTCATCCCCCTCTGGAAACACCATATATTTT.

This clonotype was observed a few times. J is TRBJ2-4 and V is TRBV11-2, with 7 bases matching TRBD1. This CDR3 comprises 13 residues. The V segment lost 2 bases and the J segment 7 bases; nucleotides outside the gene matches: 2. Germline loops: CDR1 SGHAT, CDR2 FQNNGV. The CDR3 is CASSLPGGNIQYF. CDR3 bases: TGTGCCAGCAGCTTACCAGGGGGTAACATTCAGTACTTC.

This clonotype was observed a few times. The V and J genes are TRBV9 and TRBJ2-1; 8 bases are shared with TRBD2. The ends lost 2 bases at V and 7 bases at J; junction bases unmatched: 14. The CDR3 is 17 residues long. Germline V gives CDR1 SGDLS, CDR2 YYNGEE. CDR3: CASSVGTSLGRVNEQFF. DNA for the CDR3: TGTGCCAGCAGCGTGGGGACTAGTTTGGGACGAGTAAATGAGCAGTTCTTC.

V gene TRBV19 combines with J gene TRBJ1-3, with D possibly being TRBD1 (6 bases). With 5 bases removed from V and 0 bases from J, the gap between germline ends came to 11 bases. CDR1 and CDR2 from the germline V gene are LNHDA and SQIVND (reference sequence). This CDR3 spans 15 amino acids. CDR3 in DNA: TGTGCCAGTAGTTCGACAGGCACCTCTGGAAACACCATATATTTT. Its translation: CASSSTGTSGNTIYF. The whole variable domain, remainder taken from reference TRBV19 and TRBJ1-3, is DGGITQSPKYLFRKEGQNVTLSCEQNLNHDAMYWYRQDPGQGLRLIYYSQIVNDFQKGDIAEGYSVSREKKESFPLTVTSAQKNPTAFYLCASSSTGTSGNTIYFGEGSWLTVV.

V is TRBV5-1 and J is TRBJ2-3; no clear D. Germline V gives CDR1 SGHRS, CDR2 YFSETQ. The CDR3 covers 17 residues. Trimming removed 4 bases from V and 0 bases from J, with 18 bases in between. CDR3 in DNA: TGCGCCAGCAGCCCGCATCGTGCGGCTTATAGCACAGATACGCAGTATTTT. Translating it yields CASSPHRAAYSTDTQYF.

This clonotype was found a few times. The V call is TRBV12-3 or TRBV12-4, the J call TRBJ1-1, with D unclear. Trimming took off 6 bases at V and 4 bases at J, with 12 bases between the two ends. The CDR3 has 13 residues. The CDR3 loop is CASRAGRSTEAFF. CDR3 nucleotides: TGTGCCAGCAGGGCGGGTAGGAGCACTGAAGCTTTCTTT.

This CDR3 is CASRGIHEQFF. CDR3 coding DNA: TGTGCCAGCCGGGGGATCCATGAGCAGTTCTTC. This rearrangement joins TRBV7-9 to TRBJ2-1, with a weak D call TRBD2 (6 bases). V was shortened by 8 bases and J by 8 bases, with 10 bases between the two germline ends. Germline lookup yields CDR1 SEHNR and CDR2 FQNEAQ (reference sequence). The CDR3 covers 11 residues.

This sequence joins TRBV29-1 and TRBJ1-1, with TRBD1 identical over 7 bases. The CDR3 is 13 amino acids. From germline, CDR1 is SQVTM and CDR2 ANQGSEA. J lost 1 base, V lost 6 bases, and 5 bases had no gene match. This chain's CDR3 is CSVAGQRNTEAFF. The CDR3 nucleotides read TGCAGCGTAGCGGGACAGAGGAACACTGAAGCTTTCTTT.

The V and J genes are TRBV12-3 or TRBV12-4 and TRBJ1-5; D unclear. Trimming shortened V by 7 bases and J by 5 bases, and 12 bases separated the two germline ends. CDR3 length: 13 residues. The CDR3 is CASTVSRDQPQHF. CDR3 DNA: TGTGCCAGCACCGTGTCGCGGGATCAGCCCCAGCATTTT.

The CDR3: CSASTGQGGGGNTEAFF. As DNA, the CDR3 is TGCAGTGCCTCTACCGGACAGGGAGGTGGTGGGAACACTGAAGCTTTCTTT. The chain employs TRBV20-1 and TRBJ1-1; 8 nucleotides align to TRBD1. Trimming at V came to 6 bases and at J to 1 base, leaving 16 bases not matched to a gene. This CDR3 contains 17 residues. Germline V gene data show CDR1 as DFQATT and CDR2 as SNEGSKA (reference sequence).

This clonotype came up a few times. This chain uses TRBV4-2 with TRBJ2-5; TRBD2 matches at 11 bases. Germline assignment: CDR1 LGHNA and CDR2 YNFKEQ. The CDR3 runs to 16 residues. Unmatched junction bases numbered 3, after V lost 0 bases and J lost 3 bases. In nucleotides, the CDR3 is TGTGCCAGCAGCCAAGAGGGGACTAGCGGTAAAGAGACCCAGTACTTC. It specifies CASSQEGTSGKETQYF.